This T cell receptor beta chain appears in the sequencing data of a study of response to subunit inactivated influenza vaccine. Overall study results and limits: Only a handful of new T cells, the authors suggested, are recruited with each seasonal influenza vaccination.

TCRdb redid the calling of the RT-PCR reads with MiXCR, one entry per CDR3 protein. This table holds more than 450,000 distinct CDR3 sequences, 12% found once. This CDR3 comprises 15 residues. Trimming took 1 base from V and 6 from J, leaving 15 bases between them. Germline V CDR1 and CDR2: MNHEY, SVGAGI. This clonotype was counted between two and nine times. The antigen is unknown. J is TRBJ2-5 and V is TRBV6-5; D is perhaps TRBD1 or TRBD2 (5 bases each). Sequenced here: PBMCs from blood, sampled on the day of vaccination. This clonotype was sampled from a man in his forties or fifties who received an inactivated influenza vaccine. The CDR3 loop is CASSYFSGQQKTQYF. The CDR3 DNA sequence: TGTGCCAGCAGTTACTTCTCGGGGCAGCAAAAGACCCAGTACTTC.